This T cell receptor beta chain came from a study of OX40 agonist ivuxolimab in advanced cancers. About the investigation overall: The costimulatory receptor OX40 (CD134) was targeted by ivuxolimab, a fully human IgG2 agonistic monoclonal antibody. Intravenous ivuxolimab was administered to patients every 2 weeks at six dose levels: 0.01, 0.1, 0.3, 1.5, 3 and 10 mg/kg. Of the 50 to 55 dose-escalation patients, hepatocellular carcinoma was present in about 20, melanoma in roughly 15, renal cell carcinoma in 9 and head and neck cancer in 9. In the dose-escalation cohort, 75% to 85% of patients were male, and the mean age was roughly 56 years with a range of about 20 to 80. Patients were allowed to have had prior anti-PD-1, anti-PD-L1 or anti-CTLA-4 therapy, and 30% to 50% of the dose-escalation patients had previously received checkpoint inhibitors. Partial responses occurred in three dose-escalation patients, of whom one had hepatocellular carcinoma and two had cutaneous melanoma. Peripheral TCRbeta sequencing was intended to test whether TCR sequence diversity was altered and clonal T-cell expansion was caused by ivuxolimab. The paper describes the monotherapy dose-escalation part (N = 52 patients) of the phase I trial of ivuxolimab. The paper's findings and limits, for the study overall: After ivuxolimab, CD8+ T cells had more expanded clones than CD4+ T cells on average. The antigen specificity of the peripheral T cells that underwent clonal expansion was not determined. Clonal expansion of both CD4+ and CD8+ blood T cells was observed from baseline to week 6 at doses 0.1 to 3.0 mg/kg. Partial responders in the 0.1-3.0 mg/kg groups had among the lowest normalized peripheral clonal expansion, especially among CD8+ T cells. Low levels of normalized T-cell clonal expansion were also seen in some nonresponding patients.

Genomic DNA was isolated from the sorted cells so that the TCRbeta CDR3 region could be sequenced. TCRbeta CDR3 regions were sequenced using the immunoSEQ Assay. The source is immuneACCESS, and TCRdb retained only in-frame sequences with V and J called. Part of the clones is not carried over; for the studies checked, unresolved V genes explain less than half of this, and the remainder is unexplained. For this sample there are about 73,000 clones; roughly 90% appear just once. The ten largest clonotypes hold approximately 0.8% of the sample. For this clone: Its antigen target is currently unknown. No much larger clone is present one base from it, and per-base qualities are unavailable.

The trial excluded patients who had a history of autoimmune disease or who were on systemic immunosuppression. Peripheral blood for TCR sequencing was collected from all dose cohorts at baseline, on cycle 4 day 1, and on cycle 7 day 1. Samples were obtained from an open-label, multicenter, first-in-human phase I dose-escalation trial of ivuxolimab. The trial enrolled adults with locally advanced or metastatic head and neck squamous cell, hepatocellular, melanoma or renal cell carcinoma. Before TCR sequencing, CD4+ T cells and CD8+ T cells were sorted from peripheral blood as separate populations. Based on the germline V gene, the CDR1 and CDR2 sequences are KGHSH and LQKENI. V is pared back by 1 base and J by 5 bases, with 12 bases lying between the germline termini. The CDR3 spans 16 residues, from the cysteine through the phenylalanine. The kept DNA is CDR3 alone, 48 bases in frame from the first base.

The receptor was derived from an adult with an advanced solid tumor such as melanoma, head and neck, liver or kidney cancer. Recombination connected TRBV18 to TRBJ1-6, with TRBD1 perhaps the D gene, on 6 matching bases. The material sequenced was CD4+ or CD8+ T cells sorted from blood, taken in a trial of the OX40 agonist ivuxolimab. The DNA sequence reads TGTGCCAGCTCACCACTTCAGGGGCGCGATAATTCACCCCTCCACTTT. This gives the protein CASSPLQGRDNSPLHF.